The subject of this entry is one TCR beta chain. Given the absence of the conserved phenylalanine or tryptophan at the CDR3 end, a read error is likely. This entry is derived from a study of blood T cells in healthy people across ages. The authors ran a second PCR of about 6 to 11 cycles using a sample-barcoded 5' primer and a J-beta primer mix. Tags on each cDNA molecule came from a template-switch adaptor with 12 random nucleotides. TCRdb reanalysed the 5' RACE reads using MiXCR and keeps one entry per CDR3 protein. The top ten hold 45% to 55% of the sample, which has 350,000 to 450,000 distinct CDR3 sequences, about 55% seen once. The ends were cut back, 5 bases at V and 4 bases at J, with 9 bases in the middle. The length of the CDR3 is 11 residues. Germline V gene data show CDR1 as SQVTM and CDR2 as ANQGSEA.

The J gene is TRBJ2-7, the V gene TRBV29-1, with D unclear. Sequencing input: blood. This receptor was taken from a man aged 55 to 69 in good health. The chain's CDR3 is CSVCLEYEQYL. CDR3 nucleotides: TGCAGCGTTTGTCTAGAATACGAGCAGTACTTG.